Each of the 21 T cell receptor beta chains below was sequenced from the same sample in a study of CD8 T cells in Susac syndrome. With random hexamers, roughly 0.5 to 1 ug RNA was reverse transcribed. TCRdb reanalysed the immunoSEQ multiplex PCR reads using MiXCR and keeps one entry per CDR3 protein. The sample includes 150,000 to 200,000 distinct CDR3 sequences, just under 95% of them seen just once. Sequences were obtained from CD4+ T cells from PBMCs. These receptors all come from a human donor in good health.

The chain recombines TRBV18 with TRBJ2-7; D is uncertain. V shed 5 bases and J shed 5 bases, with 13 bases lying between them. The V gene's germline CDR1 is KGHSH and CDR2 LQKENI. The CDR3 loop spans 13 amino acids. CDR3 in amino acids: CASSSYTANEQYF. In DNA form, the CDR3 reads TGTGCCAGCTCATCCTACACGGCTAACGAGCAGTACTTC. Complete variable domain (other parts from reference TRBV18 and TRBJ2-7): NAGVMQNPRHLVRRRGQEARLRCSPMKGHSHVYWYRQLPEEGLKFMVYLQKENIIDESGMPKERFSAEFPKEGPSILRIQQVVRGDSAAYFCASSSYTANEQYFGPGTRLTVT.

The chain couples TRBV5-1 to TRBJ2-5; either TRBD1 or TRBD2 may supply D (5 bases each). The CDR3 length is 13 residues. V lost 5 bases, J lost 7 bases, and 15 bases lay in between. Germline V gene sequence: CDR1 SGHRS, CDR2 YFSETQ. The CDR3 DNA follows: TGCGCCAGCAGGTCGGACACCAGCGGGACCCAGTACTTC. Its protein product is CASRSDTSGTQYF.

The rearrangement uses TRBV20-1 and TRBJ1-1; 7 positions match TRBD1. After removal of 6 bases from V and 0 bases from J, the junction contained 4 bases not matched to a gene. Looked up from germline, CDR1 is DFQATT and CDR2 is SNEGSKA (reference sequence). CDR3 length: 13 amino acids. The CDR3 sequence is CSAGTDMNTEAFF. The CDR3 DNA reads TGCAGTGCGGGGACAGACATGAACACTGAAGCTTTCTTT.

This chain's CDR3 is CASSEVGVETQYF. Here the CDR3 DNA reads TGTGCCAGCAGTGAAGTCGGCGTAGAGACCCAGTACTTC. The J gene is TRBJ2-5, the V gene TRBV6-1; the D is unclear. Trimming took off 1 base at V and 4 bases at J, with 7 bases between the two ends. Per germline, CDR1 MNHNS and CDR2 SASEGT. The CDR3 loop spans 13 amino acids.

The V gene is TRBV20-1, the J gene TRBJ2-3, with 10 positions matching TRBD2. Trimming cost V 6 bases and J 0 bases; bases outside gene matches: 9. Germline V gene data show CDR1 as DFQATT and CDR2 as SNEGSKA (reference sequence). CDR3 length: 16 amino acids. For the CDR3, the DNA is TGCAGTGCAGAAGAGGCTAGCGGGGGCAGCACAGATACGCAGTATTTT. Translation gives CSAEEASGGSTDTQYF.

The chain uses TRBV7-9 and TRBJ1-2; D is ambiguous. Per germline, CDR1 SEHNR and CDR2 FQNEAQ (reference sequence). CDR3 size: 12 residues. The ends were cut back, 6 bases at V and 5 bases at J, with 10 bases in the middle. The CDR3 sequence: CASSERAYGYTF. CDR3 bases: TGTGCCAGCAGTGAGCGGGCTTATGGCTACACCTTC.

The chain employs TRBV5-4 and TRBJ2-3, with 8 bases that match TRBD2. Looked up from germline, CDR1 is SGHNT and CDR2 is YYREEE (reference sequence). V shed 2 bases, J shed 2 bases, and the junction held 7 bases outside the gene matches. CDR3 length: 16 residues. CDR3 DNA sequence: TGTGCCAGCAGCTTCCTGGCGGGGGGCCCCACAGATACGCAGTATTTT. Its protein product is CASSFLAGGPTDTQYF.

The J gene is TRBJ2-2, the V gene TRBV11-2; D is perhaps TRBD1 or TRBD2 (6 bases each). Germline loops: CDR1 SGHAT, CDR2 FQNNGV. Trimming took 5 bases from V and 3 from J, leaving 13 bases between them. The CDR3 has 15 residues. The CDR3 here is CASSPGGGDTGELFF. CDR3 bases: TGTGCCAGCAGCCCCGGGGGCGGCGACACCGGGGAGCTGTTTTTT. Full variable domain (rest looked up from reference TRBV11-2 and TRBJ2-2): EAGVAQSPRYKIIEKRQSVAFWCNPISGHATLYWYQQILGQGPKLLIQFQNNGVVDDSQLPKDRFSAERLKGVDSTLKIQPAKLEDSAVYLCASSPGGGDTGELFFGEGSRLTVL.

The V and J genes are TRBV11-2 and TRBJ1-2; D is unresolved. The CDR3 is 13 residues long. Trimming removed 4 bases from V and 4 bases from J, with 10 bases in between. From germline, CDR1 is SGHAT and CDR2 FQNNGV. The CDR3 nucleotides read TGTGCCAGCAGCTGGAGCCATGTCTATGGCTACACCTTC. It translates to CASSWSHVYGYTF.

The CDR3 loop reads CASSLGFETQYF. The CDR3 DNA sequence: TGCGCCAGCAGCTTGGGTTTCGAGACCCAGTACTTC. J is TRBJ2-5 and V is TRBV5-1; no definite D call. Looked up from germline, CDR1 is SGHRS and CDR2 is YFSETQ. Trimming took off 0 bases at V and 5 bases at J, with 5 bases between the two ends. This CDR3 comprises 12 residues.

V usage is TRBV5-6 and J usage is TRBJ2-1; TRBD2 might be the D (6 bases). The germline V gene encodes CDR1 SGHDT and CDR2 YYEEEE. The CDR3 extends over 16 amino acids. The V end lost 4 bases, the J end lost 4 bases, and 18 bases lay between the germline ends. The CDR3 protein is CASSPLSAGKYNEQFF. In DNA form, the CDR3 reads TGTGCCAGCAGCCCGCTTAGCGCGGGGAAGTACAATGAGCAGTTCTTC.

This clonotype was seen a handful of times. CDR3 bases: TGTGCCAGCAGCCGACAGGGAACCACAGATACGCAGTATTTT. Translating it yields CASSRQGTTDTQYF. The chain uses TRBV3-1 and TRBJ2-3, with 7 nucleotides matching TRBD1. This CDR3 is built from 14 residues. V lost 4 bases to trimming and J lost 2 bases; unmatched junction nucleotides: 3. Looked up from germline, CDR1 is LGHDT and CDR2 is YNNKEL (reference sequence).

The chain combines TRBV7-6 with TRBJ2-2; D possibly corresponds to TRBD2 (6 bases). The V end lost 5 bases, the J end lost 6 bases, and 19 bases lay between the germline ends. The CDR3 has 16 amino acids. From germline, CDR1 is SGHVS and CDR2 FNYEAQ. The CDR3 DNA follows: TGTGCCAGCAGCCCTCTTGGGGAGGAAAGGTCCGGGGAGCTGTTTTTT. It translates to CASSPLGEERSGELFF.

This rearrangement joins TRBV7-9 to TRBJ2-3; D not certain. Trimming removed 5 bases from V and 6 bases from J, with 9 bases in between. The CDR3 is 12 amino acids. CDR1 SEHNR and CDR2 FQNEAQ come from the germline V gene (reference sequence). CDR3 protein: CASSPGWDTQYF. The CDR3 DNA sequence: TGTGCCAGCAGCCCTGGGTGGGATACGCAGTATTTT.

CDR3 nucleotide sequence: TGTGCCAGCAGCCGCAACCACAATGAAAAACTGTTTTTT. Protein sequence: CASSRNHNEKLFF. This chain joins TRBV3-1 and TRBJ1-4; D is undetermined. Germline V gene data show CDR1 as LGHDT and CDR2 as YNNKEL (reference sequence). The ends were cut back, 4 bases at V and 5 bases at J, with 8 bases in the middle. The CDR3 runs 13 residues.

The chain couples TRBV7-9 to TRBJ2-1, with TRBD2 matching over 7 bases. CDR1 and CDR2 from the germline V gene are SEHNR and FQNEAQ (reference sequence). Unmatched junction bases numbered 10, after V lost 5 bases and J lost 6 bases. The CDR3 loop spans 15 amino acids. In DNA, the CDR3 is TGTGCCAGCAGCCCATCAGCGGGGTGGTTCAATGAGCAGTTCTTC. This sequence encodes CASSPSAGWFNEQFF.

The rearrangement uses TRBV5-1 and TRBJ2-3; 12 bases are shared with TRBD1. Trimming cost V 3 bases and J 2 bases; bases outside gene matches: 7. CDR1 is SGHRS and CDR2 is YFSETQ in the germline V gene. The CDR3 length is 17 residues. CDR3 nucleotides: TGCGCCAGCAGCTACGGACCGGGACAGGGGGCCACAGATACGCAGTATTTT. Translation: CASSYGPGQGATDTQYF.

V is TRBV18 and J is TRBJ1-4; D is ambiguous. CDR3 length: 17 amino acids. CDR1 is KGHSH and CDR2 is LQKENI in the germline V gene. The ends were cut back, 1 base at V and 3 bases at J, with 15 bases in the middle. In nucleotides, the CDR3 is TGTGCCAGCTCACCACTGCTGGGCGAGGTGGCTAATGAAAAACTGTTTTTT. Protein: CASSPLLGEVANEKLFF. Looking up the rest from reference TRBV18 and TRBJ1-4 gives the full variable domain: NAGVMQNPRHLVRRRGQEARLRCSPMKGHSHVYWYRQLPEEGLKFMVYLQKENIIDESGMPKERFSAEFPKEGPSILRIQQVVRGDSAAYFCASSPLLGEVANEKLFFGSGTQLSVL.

This chain uses TRBV11-2 with TRBJ2-3, with a possible D match to TRBD2 (5 bases). The CDR3 extends over 14 amino acids. Trimming cost V 2 bases and J 4 bases, with 10 bases left between them. In germline, CDR1 is SGHAT, CDR2 FQNNGV. For the CDR3, the DNA is TGTGCCAGCAGCTTATTGGGAGTTTCAGATACGCAGTATTTT. Translated, it gives CASSLLGVSDTQYF.

The CDR3 reads CASSEGQLGEQYF. In nucleotides, the CDR3 is TGTGCCAGCAGTGAGGGACAGCTTGGCGAGCAGTACTTC. This rearrangement joins TRBV2 to TRBJ2-7, with 7 nucleotides matching TRBD1. Germline V lookup: CDR1 SNHLY, CDR2 FYNNEI. The CDR3 runs 13 residues. Unmatched junction bases numbered 5, after V lost 3 bases and J lost 6 bases. Looking up the rest from reference TRBV2 and TRBJ2-7 gives the full variable domain: EPEVTQTPSHQVTQMGQEVILRCVPISNHLYFYWYRQILGQKVEFLVSFYNNEISEKSEIFDDQFSVERPDGSNFTLKIRSTKLEDSAMYFCASSEGQLGEQYFGPGTRLTVT.

Of note for this clonotype: One end of the junction fails to match germline, which may point to a read error. The chain links TRBV4-1 to TRBJ2-1, with D perhaps matching TRBD1 or TRBD2 (5 bases each). The CDR3 loop spans 18 amino acids. Germline V gene sequence: CDR1 MGHRA, CDR2 YSYEKL. CDR3 nucleotides: TGCGCCAGCAGCGAAGATCCCTTGAGGGGACCCCCATGGAATGAGCAGTTCTTC. Translating gives CASSEDPLRGPPWNEQFF.